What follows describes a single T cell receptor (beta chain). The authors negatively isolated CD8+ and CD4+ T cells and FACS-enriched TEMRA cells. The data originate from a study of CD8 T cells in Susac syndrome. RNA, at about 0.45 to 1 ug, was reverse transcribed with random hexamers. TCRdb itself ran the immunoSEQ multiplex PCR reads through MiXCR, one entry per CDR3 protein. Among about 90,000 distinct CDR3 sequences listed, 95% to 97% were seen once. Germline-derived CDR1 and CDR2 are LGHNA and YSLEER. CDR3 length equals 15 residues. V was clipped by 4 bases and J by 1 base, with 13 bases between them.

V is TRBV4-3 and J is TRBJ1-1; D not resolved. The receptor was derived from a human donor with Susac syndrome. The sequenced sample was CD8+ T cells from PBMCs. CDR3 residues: CASSLSVAGNTEAFF. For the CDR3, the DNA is TGCGCCAGCAGCCTCTCGGTGGCAGGGAACACTGAAGCTTTCTTT.